This TCR beta chain was identified during a study of shared clonotypes between healthy human individuals. Sequencing was performed with immunoSEQ multiplex PCR; in TCRdb, only in-frame clones are kept and a portion is missing. The data contain 2.3 million or so clones, approximately 93% of them singletons. V was pared by 7 bases and J by 5 bases, with 20 bases of the junction left unmatched. The CDR3 has 19 residues. From germline, CDR1 is SGHAT and CDR2 FQNNGV. This chain links TRBV11-2 with TRBJ2-7, with TRBD2 matching 13 bases. The sequencing input was naive CD4+ T cells from PBMCs. The subset is: CD45RA+ positively selected. The TCR sequence derives from a young man in good health. Some clones in this sample may be carry-over from other donors' samples. The CDR3 DNA is TGTGCCAGCACCACCCGAGTCACTAGCGGGAGGGGTAGGGTCGACGAGCAGTACTTC. Residues: CASTTRVTSGRGRVDEQYF.